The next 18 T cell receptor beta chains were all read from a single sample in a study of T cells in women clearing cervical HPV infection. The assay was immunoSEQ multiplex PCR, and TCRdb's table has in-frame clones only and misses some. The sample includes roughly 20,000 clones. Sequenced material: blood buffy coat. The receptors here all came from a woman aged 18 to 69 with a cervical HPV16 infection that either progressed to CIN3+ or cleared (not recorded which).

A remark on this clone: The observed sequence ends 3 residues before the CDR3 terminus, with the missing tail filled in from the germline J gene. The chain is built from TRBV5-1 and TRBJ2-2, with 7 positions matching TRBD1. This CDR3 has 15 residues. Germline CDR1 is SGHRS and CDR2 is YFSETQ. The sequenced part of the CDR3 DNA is TGCGCCAGCAGCTTGGAATCACAGGGGAATTCACCG. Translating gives CASSLESQGNSP. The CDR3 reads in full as CASSLESQGNSPLFF.

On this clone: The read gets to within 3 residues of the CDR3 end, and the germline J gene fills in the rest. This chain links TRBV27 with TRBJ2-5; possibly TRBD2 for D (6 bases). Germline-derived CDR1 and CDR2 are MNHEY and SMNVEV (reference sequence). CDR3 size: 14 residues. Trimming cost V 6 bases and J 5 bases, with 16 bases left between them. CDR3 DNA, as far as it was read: TGTGCCAGCAGACTCTCCTGGGGGGAGGAGACC. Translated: CASRLSWGEET. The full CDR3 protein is CASRLSWGEETQYF.

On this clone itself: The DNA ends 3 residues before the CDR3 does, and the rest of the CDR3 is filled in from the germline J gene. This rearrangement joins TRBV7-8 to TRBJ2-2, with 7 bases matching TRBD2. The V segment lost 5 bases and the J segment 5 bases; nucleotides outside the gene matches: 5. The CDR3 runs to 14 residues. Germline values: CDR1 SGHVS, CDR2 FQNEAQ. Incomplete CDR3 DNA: TGTGCCAGCAGCCAGGGACTATCTACCGGGGAG. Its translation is CASSQGLSTGE. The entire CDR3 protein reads CASSQGLSTGELFF.

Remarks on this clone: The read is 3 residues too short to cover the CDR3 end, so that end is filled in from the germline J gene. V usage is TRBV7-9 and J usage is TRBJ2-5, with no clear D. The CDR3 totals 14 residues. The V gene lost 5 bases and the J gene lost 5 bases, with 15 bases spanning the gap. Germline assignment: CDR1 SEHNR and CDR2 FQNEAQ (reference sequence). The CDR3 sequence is CASSLSPAGETQYF. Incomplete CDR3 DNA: TGTGCCAGCAGCCTGAGTCCTGCCGGGGAGACC.

CDR3: CASSARDQPQHF. Partial CDR3 DNA: TGTGCCAGCAGCGCCCGGGATCAGCCC. The V call is TRBV5-6, the J call TRBJ1-5; D unresolved. With the read ending 3 residues before the CDR3 end, the germline J gene is used to fill in that end. With 4 bases removed from V and 5 bases from J, the gap between germline ends came to 7 bases. In germline, CDR1 is SGHDT, CDR2 YYEEEE. This CDR3 is built from 12 residues.

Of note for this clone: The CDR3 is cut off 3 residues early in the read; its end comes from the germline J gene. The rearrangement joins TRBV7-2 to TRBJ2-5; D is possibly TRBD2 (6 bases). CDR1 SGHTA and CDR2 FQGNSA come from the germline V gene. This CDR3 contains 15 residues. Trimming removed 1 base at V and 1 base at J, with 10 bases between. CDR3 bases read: TGTGCCAGCAGCTTAGGAGTTAGCGGCCAAGAGACC. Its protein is CASSLGVSGQET. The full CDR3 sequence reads CASSLGVSGQETQYF.

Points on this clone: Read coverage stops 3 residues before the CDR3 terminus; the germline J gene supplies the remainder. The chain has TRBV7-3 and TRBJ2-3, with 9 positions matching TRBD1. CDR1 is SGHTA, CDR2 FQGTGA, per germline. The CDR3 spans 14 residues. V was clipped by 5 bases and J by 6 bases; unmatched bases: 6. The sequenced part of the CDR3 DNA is TGTGCCAGCAGCCAACAGGGGGCGCCGGATACG. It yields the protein CASSQQGAPDT. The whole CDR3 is CASSQQGAPDTQYF.

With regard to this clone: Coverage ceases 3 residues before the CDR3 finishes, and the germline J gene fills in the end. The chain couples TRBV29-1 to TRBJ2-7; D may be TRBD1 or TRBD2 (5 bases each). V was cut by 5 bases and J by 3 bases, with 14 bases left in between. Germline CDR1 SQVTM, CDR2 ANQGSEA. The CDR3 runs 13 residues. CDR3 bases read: TGCAGCGTTTGTGAGGGGATGAACTACGAG. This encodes CSVCEGMNYE. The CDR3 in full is CSVCEGMNYEQYF.

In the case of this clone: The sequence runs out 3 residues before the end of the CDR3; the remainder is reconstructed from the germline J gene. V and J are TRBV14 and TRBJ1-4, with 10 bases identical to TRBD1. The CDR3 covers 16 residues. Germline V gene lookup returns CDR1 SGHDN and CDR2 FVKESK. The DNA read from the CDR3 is TGTGCCAGCAGCCTCTTTAGAGGACAGGGGGGTTCACCA. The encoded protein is CASSLFRGQGGSP. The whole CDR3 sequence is CASSLFRGQGGSPLFF.

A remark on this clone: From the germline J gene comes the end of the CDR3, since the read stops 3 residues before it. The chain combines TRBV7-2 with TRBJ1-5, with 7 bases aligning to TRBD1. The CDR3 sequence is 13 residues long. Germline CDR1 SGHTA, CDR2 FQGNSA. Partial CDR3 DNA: TGTGCCAGCAGCACAATCCAGGGGGATCCC. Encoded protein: CASSTIQGDP. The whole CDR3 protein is CASSTIQGDPQHF.

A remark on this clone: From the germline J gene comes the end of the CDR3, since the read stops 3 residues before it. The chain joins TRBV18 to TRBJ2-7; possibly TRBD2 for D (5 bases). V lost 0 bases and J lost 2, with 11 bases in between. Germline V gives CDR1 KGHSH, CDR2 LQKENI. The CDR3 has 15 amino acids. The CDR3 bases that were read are TGTGCCAGCTCACCACCAGGGTTCGGGGCCTACGAG. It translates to CASSPPGFGAYE. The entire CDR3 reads CASSPPGFGAYEQYF.

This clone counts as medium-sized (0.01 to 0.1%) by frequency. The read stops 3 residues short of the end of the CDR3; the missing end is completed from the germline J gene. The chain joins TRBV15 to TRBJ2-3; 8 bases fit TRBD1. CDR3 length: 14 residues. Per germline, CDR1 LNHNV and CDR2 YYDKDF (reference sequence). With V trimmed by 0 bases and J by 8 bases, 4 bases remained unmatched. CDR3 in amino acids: CATSREDRDGTQYF. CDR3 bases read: TGTGCCACCAGCAGAGAGGACAGGGATGGTACG.

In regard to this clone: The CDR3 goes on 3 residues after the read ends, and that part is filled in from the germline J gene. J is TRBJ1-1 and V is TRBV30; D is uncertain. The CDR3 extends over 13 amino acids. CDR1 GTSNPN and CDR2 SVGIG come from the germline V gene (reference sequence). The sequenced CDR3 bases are TGTGCCTGGAGAAGACCCGGACTCTACGAG. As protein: CAWRRPGLYE. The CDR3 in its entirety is CAWRRPGLYEAFF.

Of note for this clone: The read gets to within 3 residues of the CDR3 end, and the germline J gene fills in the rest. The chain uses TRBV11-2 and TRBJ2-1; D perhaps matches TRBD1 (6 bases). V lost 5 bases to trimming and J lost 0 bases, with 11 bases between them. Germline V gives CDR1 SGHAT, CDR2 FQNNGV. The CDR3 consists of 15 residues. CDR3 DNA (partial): TGTGCCAGCAGCCCCCTGGACAGCTCCTACAATGAG. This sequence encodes CASSPLDSSYNE. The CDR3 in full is CASSPLDSSYNEQFF.

This chain's CDR3 is CASSGTGGAGIQYF. The CDR3 DNA, read in part, is TGTGCCAGCAGTGGGACAGGGGGCGCAGGCATT. The chain has TRBV2 and TRBJ2-4; 11 bases are a match to TRBD1. The read ends 3 residues shy of where the CDR3 ends; the end is completed using the germline J gene. Trimming cost V 4 bases and J 9 bases; bases outside gene matches: 5. Per the germline V gene, CDR1 is SNHLY and CDR2 is FYNNEI. The CDR3 contains 14 residues.

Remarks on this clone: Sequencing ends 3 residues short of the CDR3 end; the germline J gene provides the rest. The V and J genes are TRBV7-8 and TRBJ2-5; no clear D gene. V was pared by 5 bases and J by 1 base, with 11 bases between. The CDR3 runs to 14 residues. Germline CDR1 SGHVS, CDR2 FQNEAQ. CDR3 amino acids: CASSRGGGQETQYF. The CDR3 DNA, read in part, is TGTGCCAGCAGCCGAGGTGGTGGCCAAGAGACC.

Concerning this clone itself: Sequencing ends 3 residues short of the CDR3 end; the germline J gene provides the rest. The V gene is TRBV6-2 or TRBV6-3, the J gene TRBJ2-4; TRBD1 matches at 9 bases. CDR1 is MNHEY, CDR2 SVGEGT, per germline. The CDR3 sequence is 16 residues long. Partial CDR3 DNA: TGTGCCAGCAGTTACGGGGTCGGACAGGGGAACTATGGT. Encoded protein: CASSYGVGQGNYG. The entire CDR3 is CASSYGVGQGNYGQYF.

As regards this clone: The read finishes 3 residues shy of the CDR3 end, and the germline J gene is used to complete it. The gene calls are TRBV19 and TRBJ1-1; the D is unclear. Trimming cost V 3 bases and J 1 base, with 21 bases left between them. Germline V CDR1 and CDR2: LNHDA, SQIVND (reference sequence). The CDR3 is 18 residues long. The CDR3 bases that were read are TGTGCCAGTAGTATCGGCCCCTCGGGTCCCTGGCCGAACACTGAA. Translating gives CASSIGPSGPWPNTE. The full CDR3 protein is CASSIGPSGPWPNTEAFF.